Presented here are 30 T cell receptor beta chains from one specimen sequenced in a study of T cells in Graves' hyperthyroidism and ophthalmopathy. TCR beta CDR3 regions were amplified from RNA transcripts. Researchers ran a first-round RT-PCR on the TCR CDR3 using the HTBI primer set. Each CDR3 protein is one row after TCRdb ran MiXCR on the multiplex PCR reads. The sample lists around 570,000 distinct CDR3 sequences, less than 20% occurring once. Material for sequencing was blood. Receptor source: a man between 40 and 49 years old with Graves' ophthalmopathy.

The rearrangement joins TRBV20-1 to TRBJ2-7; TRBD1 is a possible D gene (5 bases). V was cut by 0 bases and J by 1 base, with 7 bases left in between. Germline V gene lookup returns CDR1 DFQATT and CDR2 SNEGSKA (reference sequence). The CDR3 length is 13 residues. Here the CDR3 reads CSARDPGSYEQYF. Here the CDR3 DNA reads TGCAGTGCTAGAGACCCAGGGTCCTACGAGCAGTACTTC.

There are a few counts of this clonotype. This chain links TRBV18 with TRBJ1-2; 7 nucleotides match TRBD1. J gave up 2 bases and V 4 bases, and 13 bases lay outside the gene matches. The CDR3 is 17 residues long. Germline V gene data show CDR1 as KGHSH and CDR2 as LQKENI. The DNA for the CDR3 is TGTGCCAGCTCACTCTCCCGGGACAGACTACAAAACTATGGCTACACCTTC. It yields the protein CASSLSRDRLQNYGYTF.

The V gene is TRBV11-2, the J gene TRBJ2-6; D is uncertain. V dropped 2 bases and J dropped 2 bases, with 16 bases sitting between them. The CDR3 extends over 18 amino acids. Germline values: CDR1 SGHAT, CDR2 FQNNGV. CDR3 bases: TGTGCCAGCAGCTTAAGGCCTAACCCTGGGGCTGGGGCCAACGTCCTGACTTTC. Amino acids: CASSLRPNPGAGANVLTF. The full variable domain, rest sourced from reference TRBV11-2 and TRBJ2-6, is EAGVAQSPRYKIIEKRQSVAFWCNPISGHATLYWYQQILGQGPKLLIQFQNNGVVDDSQLPKDRFSAERLKGVDSTLKIQPAKLEDSAVYLCASSLRPNPGAGANVLTFGAGSRLTVL.

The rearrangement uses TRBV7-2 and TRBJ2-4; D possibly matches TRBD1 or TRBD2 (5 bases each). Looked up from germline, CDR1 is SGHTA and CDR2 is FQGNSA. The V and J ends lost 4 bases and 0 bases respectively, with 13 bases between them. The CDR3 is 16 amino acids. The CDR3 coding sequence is TGTGCCAGCAGCTCAAAGGGACCCGTAGCCAAAAACATTCAGTACTTC. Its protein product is CASSSKGPVAKNIQYF.

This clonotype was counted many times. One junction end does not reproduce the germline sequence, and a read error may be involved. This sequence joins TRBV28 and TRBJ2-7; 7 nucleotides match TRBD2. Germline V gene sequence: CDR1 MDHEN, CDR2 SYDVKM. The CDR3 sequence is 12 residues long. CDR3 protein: CASSPSLGRVDF. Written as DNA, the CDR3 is TGTGCCAGCAGTCCTTCTCTAGGGAGGGTGGACTTC.

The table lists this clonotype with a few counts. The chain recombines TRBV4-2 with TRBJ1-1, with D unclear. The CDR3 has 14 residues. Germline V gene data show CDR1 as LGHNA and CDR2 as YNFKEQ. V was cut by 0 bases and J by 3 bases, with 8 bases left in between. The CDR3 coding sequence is TGTGCCAGCAGCCAAGAAACACCAGACACTGAAGCTTTCTTT. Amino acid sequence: CASSQETPDTEAFF.

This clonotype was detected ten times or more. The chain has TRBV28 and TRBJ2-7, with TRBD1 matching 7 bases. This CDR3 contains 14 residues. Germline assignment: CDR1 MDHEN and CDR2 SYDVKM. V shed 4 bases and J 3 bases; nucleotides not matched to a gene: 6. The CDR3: CASSSPGQNYEQYF. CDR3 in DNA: TGTGCCAGCAGTTCCCCGGGACAGAACTACGAGCAGTACTTC.

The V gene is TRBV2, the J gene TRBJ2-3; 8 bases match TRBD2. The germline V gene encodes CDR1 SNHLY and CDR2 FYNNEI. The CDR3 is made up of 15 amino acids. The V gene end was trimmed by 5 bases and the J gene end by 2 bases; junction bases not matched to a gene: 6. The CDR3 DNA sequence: TGTGCCAGCAGTAAAAAGCGGGAGATCACAGATACGCAGTATTTT. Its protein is CASSKKREITDTQYF.

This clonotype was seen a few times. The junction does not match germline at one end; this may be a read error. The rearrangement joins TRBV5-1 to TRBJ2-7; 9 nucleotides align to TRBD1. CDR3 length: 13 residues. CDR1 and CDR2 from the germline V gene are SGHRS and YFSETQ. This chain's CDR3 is CASSFGTGLEEYF. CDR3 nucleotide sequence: TGCGCCAGCAGTTTCGGGACAGGGCTCGAGGAGTACTTC.

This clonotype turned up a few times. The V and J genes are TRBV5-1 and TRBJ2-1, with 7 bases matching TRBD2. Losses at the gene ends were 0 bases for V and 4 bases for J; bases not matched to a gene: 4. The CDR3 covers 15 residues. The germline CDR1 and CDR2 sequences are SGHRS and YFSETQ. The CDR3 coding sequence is TGCGCCAGCAGCTTGGGACCCGGGGGGTACAATGAGCAGTTCTTC. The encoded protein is CASSLGPGGYNEQFF.

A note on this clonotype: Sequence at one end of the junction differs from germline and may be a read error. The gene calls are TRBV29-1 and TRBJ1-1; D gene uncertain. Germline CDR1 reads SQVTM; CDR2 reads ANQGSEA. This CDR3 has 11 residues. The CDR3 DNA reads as TGCAGCGTTGAAGATCACACTGGAGCTTTCTTT. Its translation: CSVEDHTGAFF.

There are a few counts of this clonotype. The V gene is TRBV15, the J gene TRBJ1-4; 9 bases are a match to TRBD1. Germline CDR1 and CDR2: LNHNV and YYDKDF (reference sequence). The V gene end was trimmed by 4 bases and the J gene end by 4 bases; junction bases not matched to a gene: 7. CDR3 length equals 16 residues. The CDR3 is CATSIYRGPGNEKLFF. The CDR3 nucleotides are TGTGCCACCAGCATTTACAGGGGGCCGGGTAATGAAAAACTGTTTTTT. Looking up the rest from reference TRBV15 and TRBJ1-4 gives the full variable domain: DAMVIQNPRYQVTQFGKPVTLSCSQTLNHNVMYWYQQKSSQAPKLLFHYYDKDFNNEADTPDNFQSRRPNTSFCFLDIRSPGLGDTAMYLCATSIYRGPGNEKLFFGSGTQLSVL.

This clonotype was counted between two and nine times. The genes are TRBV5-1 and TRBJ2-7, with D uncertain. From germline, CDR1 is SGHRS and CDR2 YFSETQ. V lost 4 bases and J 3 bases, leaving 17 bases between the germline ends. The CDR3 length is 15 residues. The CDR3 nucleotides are TGCGCCAGCAGCCTTGGCTCGGAGAGGAACTACGAGCAGTACTTC. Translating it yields CASSLGSERNYEQYF.

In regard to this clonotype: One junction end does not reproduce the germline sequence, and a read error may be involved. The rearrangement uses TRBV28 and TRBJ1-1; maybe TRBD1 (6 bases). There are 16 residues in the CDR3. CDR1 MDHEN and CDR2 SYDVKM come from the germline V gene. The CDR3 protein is CAISASTGARTTEAFF. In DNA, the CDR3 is TGTGCCATCAGTGCCTCAACGGGGGCGCGAACCACTGAAGCTTTCTTT.

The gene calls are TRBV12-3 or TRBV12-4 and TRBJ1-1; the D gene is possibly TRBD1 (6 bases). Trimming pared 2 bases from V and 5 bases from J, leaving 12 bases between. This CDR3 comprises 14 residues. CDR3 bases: TGTGCCAGCAGTTTAAGGGGGAGGAGGACTGAAGCTTTCTTT. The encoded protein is CASSLRGRRTEAFF.

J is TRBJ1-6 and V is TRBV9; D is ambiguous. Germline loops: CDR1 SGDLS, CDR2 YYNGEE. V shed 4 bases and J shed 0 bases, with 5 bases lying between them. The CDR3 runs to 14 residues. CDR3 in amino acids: CASSTDSYNSPLHF. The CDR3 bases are TGTGCCAGCAGCACAGACTCCTATAATTCACCCCTCCACTTT.

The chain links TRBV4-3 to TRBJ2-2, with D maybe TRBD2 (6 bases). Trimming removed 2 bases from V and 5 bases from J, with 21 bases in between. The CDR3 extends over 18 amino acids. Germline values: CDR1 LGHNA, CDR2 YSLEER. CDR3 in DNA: TGCGCCAGCAGCCAAAATTACGGTGGCGGGATGGGGACCGGGGAGCTGTTTTTT. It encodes CASSQNYGGGMGTGELFF.

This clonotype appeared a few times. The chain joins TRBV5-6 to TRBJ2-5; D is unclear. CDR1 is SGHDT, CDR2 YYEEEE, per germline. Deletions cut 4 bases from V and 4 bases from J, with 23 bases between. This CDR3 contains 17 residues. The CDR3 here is CASSNKYQPQPGETQYF. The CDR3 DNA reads TGTGCCAGCAGCAACAAATATCAGCCCCAACCGGGAGAGACCCAGTACTTC.

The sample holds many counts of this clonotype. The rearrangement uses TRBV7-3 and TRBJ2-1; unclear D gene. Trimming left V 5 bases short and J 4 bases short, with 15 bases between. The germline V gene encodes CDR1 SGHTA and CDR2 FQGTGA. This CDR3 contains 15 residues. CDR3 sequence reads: CASSQASTSYNEQFF. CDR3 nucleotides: TGTGCCAGCAGCCAGGCCTCCACCTCTTACAATGAGCAGTTCTTC.

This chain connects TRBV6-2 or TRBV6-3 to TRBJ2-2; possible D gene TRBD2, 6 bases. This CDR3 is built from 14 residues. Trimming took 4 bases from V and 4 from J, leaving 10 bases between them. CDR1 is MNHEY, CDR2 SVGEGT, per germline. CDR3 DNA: TGTGCCAGCAGTTTCAGGGAGGTCACCGGGGAGCTGTTTTTT. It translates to CASSFREVTGELFF.

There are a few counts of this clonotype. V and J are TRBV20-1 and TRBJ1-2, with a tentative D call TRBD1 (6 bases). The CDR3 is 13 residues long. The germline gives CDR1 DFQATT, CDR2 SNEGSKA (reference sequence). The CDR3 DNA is TGCTCCAACGGGGGGGCGGGCATTGGTGGCTACACCTTC. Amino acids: CSNGGAGIGGYTF.

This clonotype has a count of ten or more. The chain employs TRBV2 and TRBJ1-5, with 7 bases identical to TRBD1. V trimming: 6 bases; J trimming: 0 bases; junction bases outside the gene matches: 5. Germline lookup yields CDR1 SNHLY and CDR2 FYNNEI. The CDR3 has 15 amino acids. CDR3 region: CASRLRGDSNQPQHF. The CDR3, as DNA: TGTGCCAGCAGGCTCAGGGGGGATAGCAATCAGCCCCAGCATTTT.

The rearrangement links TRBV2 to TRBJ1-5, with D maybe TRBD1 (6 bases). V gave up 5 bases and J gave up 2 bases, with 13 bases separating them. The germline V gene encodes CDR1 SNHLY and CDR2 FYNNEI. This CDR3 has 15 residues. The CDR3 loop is CASSTQGGRNQPQHF. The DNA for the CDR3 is TGTGCCAGCAGTACACAGGGCGGGCGCAATCAGCCCCAGCATTTT.

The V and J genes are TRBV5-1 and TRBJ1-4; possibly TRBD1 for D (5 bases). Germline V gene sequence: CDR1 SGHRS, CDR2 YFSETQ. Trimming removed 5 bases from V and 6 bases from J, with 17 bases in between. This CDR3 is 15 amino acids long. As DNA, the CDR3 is TGCGCCAGCAGTCAATTGGGCAGGGCGCATGAAAAACTGTTTTTT. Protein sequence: CASSQLGRAHEKLFF.

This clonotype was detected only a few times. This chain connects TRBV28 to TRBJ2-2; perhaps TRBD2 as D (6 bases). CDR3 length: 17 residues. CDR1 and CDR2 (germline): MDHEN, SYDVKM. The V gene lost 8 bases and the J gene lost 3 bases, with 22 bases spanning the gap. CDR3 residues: CASPDYPWGGDTGELFF. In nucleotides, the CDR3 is TGTGCCAGCCCGGACTACCCTTGGGGTGGGGACACCGGGGAGCTGTTTTTT.

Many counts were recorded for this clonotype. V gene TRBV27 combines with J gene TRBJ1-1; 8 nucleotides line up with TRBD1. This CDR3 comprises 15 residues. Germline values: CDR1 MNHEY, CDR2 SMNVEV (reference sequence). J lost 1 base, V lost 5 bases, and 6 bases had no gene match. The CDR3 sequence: CASSPRDRPNTEAFF. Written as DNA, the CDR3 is TGTGCCAGCAGTCCCCGGGACAGGCCGAACACTGAAGCTTTCTTT.

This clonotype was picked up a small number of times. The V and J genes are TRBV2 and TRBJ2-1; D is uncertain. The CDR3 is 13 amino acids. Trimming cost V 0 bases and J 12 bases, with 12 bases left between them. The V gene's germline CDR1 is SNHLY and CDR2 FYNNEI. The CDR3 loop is CASSEALGRRQFF. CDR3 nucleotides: TGTGCCAGCAGTGAAGCGCTTGGACGTAGGCAGTTCTTC.

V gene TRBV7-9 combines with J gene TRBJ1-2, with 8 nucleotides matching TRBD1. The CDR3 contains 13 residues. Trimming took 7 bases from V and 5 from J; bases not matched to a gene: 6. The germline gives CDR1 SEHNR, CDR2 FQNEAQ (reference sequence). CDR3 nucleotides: TGTGCCAGCAACCAGGGGGCGGTTTATGGCTACACCTTC. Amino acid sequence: CASNQGAVYGYTF.

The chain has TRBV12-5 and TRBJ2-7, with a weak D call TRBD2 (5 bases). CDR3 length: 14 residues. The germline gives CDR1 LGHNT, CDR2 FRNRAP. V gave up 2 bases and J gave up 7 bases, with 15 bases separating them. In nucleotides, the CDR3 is TGTGCTAGTGGTTTGCAAGCCCCGGGGTGGGAGCAGTACTTC. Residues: CASGLQAPGWEQYF.

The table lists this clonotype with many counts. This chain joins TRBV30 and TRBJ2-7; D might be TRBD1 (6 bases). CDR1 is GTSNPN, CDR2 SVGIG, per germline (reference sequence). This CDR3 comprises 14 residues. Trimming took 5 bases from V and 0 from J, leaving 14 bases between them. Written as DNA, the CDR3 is TGTGCCTGGGCATACAGGGCACTCTCCTACGAGCAGTACTTC. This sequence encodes CAWAYRALSYEQYF.